A selection of T cell receptor beta chains follows, all from one sample in a study of cytomegalovirus exposure and HLA in healthy donors. Only in-frame clones appear in the TCRdb table, and some are missing; sequencing was by immunoSEQ multiplex PCR. The table lists 60,000 to 65,000 clones, 85% to 95% of them singletons. Material: PBMCs. Receptor source: a woman younger than 35 in good health and CMV-seropositive. Each CDR3 is given with its conserved first and last residue. A D gene is named only where the DNA matches it firmly. Rows may omit the clone size; those that give it use once, few, many or a size class.

>TRBJ2-1|TRBV6-1|NA|NA
CASSPLAGPGGEQFF
TGTGCCAGCAGCCCCCTAGCCGGCCCGGGCGGTGAGCAGTTCTTC
>TRBJ2-2|TRBV6-6|NA|NA
CASSPVEGPGELFF
TGTGCCAGCAGTCCTGTGGAGGGTCCCGGGGAGCTGTTTTTT
>TRBJ1-5|TRBV6-6|NA|NA
CASSRERPGLNQPQHF
TGTGCCAGCAGCCGCGAAAGGCCAGGACTAAATCAGCCCCAGCATTTT
>TRBJ2-1|TRBV4-1|NA|TRBD1
CASSHSQQGTYNEQFF
TGCGCCAGCAGCCATTCCCAACAGGGGACCTACAATGAGCAGTTCTTC
>TRBJ2-5|TRBV5-6|NA|NA
CASSLSFEGGETQYF
TGTGCCAGCAGCTTATCTTTTGAGGGAGGAGAGACCCAGTACTTC
>TRBJ1-1|TRBV7-2|NA|NA
CASSLVGGEGTEAFF
TGTGCCAGCAGCTTAGTGGGGGGAGAGGGTACTGAAGCTTTCTTT
>TRBJ1-4|TRBV27|once|TRBD1
CASSFGTGETNEKLFF
TGTGCCAGCAGTTTCGGGACAGGGGAAACTAATGAAAAACTGTTTTTT
>TRBJ2-7|TRBV5-4|NA|NA
CASSAARYEQYF
TGTGCCAGCAGCGCGGCTCGTTACGAGCAGTACTTC
>TRBJ1-2|TRBV27|NA|TRBD1
CASSAQTGVDGYTF
TGTGCCAGCAGTGCGCAGACAGGGGTAGACGGCTACACCTTC
>TRBJ1-2|TRBV28|NA|NA
CASSSEGALWYGYTF
TGTGCCAGCAGTTCCGAAGGGGCGCTTTGGTATGGCTACACCTTC
>TRBJ2-6|TRBV5-4|NA|NA
CASRPNSGANVLTF
TGTGCCAGCAGACCTAACTCTGGGGCCAACGTCCTGACTTTC
>TRBJ2-3|TRBV7-3|NA|NA
CASSLNSPRASTDTQYF
TGTGCCAGCAGCTTAAACTCCCCCCGTGCTAGCACAGATACGCAGTATTTT
>TRBJ2-7|TRBV6-1|NA|NA
CASSSDRTTYEQYF
TGTGCCAGCAGTTCGGACAGAACAACCTACGAGCAGTACTTC
>TRBJ2-5|TRBV30|once|TRBD2
CAWSKGTSGQETQYF
TGTGCCTGGAGTAAAGGGACTAGCGGCCAAGAGACCCAGTACTTC
>TRBJ2-3|TRBV4-3|NA|TRBD2
CASSLERGGVDTQYF
TGCGCCAGCAGCCTGGAGCGGGGGGGGGTGGATACGCAGTATTTT
>TRBJ1-5|TRBV5-1|NA|NA
CASSPDSVNQPQHF
TGCGCCAGCAGTCCGGACAGCGTCAATCAGCCCCAGCATTTT
>TRBJ1-1|TRBV5-1|NA|NA
CASSFSYRADTAEAFF
TGCGCCAGCAGCTTTTCGTACAGGGCCGACACGGCTGAAGCTTTCTTT
>TRBJ1-1|TRBV28|few|NA
CASRLTGWGTEAFF
TGTGCCAGCAGACTTACAGGCTGGGGCACTGAAGCTTTCTTT
>TRBJ2-5|TRBV7-2|once|TRBD2
CASSLRPGGAQTQYF
TGTGCCAGCAGCCTCCGGCCCGGGGGGGCGCAGACCCAGTACTTC
>TRBJ1-1|TRBV5-4|NA|NA
CASSLQLMNTEAFF
TGTGCCAGCAGCTTGCAACTGATGAACACTGAAGCTTTCTTT
>TRBJ1-5|TRBV6-6|once|NA
CASMSEAGNQPQHF
TGTGCCAGCATGAGTGAGGCAGGGAATCAGCCCCAGCATTTT
>TRBJ2-1|TRBV5-1|NA|TRBD2
CASHRDYHEQFF
TGCGCCAGTCATCGGGACTACCATGAGCAGTTCTTC
>TRBJ1-4|TRBV2|NA|NA
CASSETGPGGDEKLFF
TGTGCCAGCAGTGAAACGGGGCCCGGGGGGGATGAAAAACTGTTTTTT
>TRBJ1-1|TRBV15|NA|NA
CATSRDVSGWGTEAFF
TGTGCCACCAGCAGAGATGTATCAGGGTGGGGCACTGAAGCTTTCTTT
>TRBJ2-7|TRBV18|NA|NA
CASSPTQGSYEQYF
TGTGCCAGCTCACCCACACAGGGCTCCTACGAGCAGTACTTC
>TRBJ1-2|TRBV10-3|NA|NA
CAISEGEVYGYTF
TGTGCCATCAGTGAGGGTGAGGTCTATGGCTACACCTTC
>TRBJ2-6|TRBV6-1|NA|NA
CASSELGIYSGANVLTF
TGTGCCAGCAGTGAATTGGGCATATACTCTGGGGCCAACGTCCTGACTTTC
>TRBJ1-1|TRBV9|NA|NA
CASSALNEITALNTEAFF
TGTGCCAGCAGCGCCCTCAACGAAATTACAGCTTTGAACACTGAAGCTTTCTTT
>TRBJ1-1|TRBV5-5|NA|TRBD1
CASIGTANTEAFF
TGTGCCAGCATCGGGACAGCCAACACTGAAGCTTTCTTT